Sequencing of this T cell receptor (beta chain) was carried out in a study of multiple sclerosis patients with progressive multifocal leukoencephalopathy. Profiling relied on immunoSEQ multiplex PCR, and the TCRdb table lists in-frame clones only, not all of them. Here the sample spans tens of thousands of clones, 85% to 90% being singletons. The CDR3 spans 13 residues. CDR1 KGHSH and CDR2 LQKENI come from the germline V gene. Between the trimmed V and J ends, which lost 0 bases and 5 bases, there was a span of 7 bases. As for time point: time of PML onset. The T3 samples were drawn when PML began. Sequencing used PBMCs, obtained from a patient treated with natalizumab. The TCR was taken from a woman aged 25-40 years with progressive multifocal leukoencephalopathy. The V call is TRBV18, the J call TRBJ2-5; D is unclear. CDR3 region: CASSPPSWETQYF. CDR3 bases: TGTGCCAGCTCACCACCCAGTTGGGAGACCCAGTACTTC.